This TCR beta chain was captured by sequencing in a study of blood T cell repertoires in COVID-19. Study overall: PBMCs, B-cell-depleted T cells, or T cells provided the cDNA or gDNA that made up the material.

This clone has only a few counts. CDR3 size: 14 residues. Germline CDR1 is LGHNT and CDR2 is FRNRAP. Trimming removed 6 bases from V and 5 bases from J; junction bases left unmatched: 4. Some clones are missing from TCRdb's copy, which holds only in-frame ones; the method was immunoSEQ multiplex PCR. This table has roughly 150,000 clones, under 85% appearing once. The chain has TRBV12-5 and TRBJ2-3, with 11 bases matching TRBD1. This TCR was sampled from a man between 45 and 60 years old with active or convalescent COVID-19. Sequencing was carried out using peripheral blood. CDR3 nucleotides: TGTGCTAGTGGCGGACAGGGGGCGGGAGATACGCAGTATTTT. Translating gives CASGGQGAGDTQYF. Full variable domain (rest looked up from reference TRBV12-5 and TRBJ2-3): DARVTQTPRHKVTEMGQEVTMRCQPILGHNTVFWYRQTMMQGLELLAYFRNRAPLDDSGMPKDRFSAEMPDATLATLKIQPSEPRDSAVYFCASGGQGAGDTQYFGPGTRLTVL.